This entry describes one TCR beta chain. Its antigen is undetermined. The sample is drawn from a study of shared clonotypes between healthy human individuals. Terminally differentiated effector memory CD45RA+ cells were excluded from the naive CD8 cells, which were CD45RO-negative and positively selected for CCR7. The donor population consisted of healthy HIV-negative adults with no recent acute infections or vaccinations. Study results and caveats: Researchers found naive subsets generally carried larger estimated richness than memory subsets. Sharing of clonotypes among donors was expected to vary with sequencing depth.

Sequencing used immunoSEQ multiplex PCR; TCRdb keeps in-frame clones, though not all of them. The data hold approximately 840,000 clones, with approximately 97% observed a single time. This CDR3 is built from 15 residues. Germline V gene data show CDR1 as MNHEY and CDR2 as SMNVEV (reference sequence). V shed 5 bases, J shed 1 base, and the junction held 5 bases outside the gene matches. The sequence derives from a man aged 25-40 years in good health. V and J are TRBV27 and TRBJ1-2; 9 bases map to TRBD1. Specimen: naive CD8+ T cells sorted from blood. The CDR3 spells CASSAGQGYNYGYTF. Written as DNA, the CDR3 is TGTGCCAGCAGTGCGGGACAGGGTTATAACTATGGCTACACCTTC.